Each of the 32 T cell receptor beta chains below was sequenced from the same sample in a study of CD8 T cells in Susac syndrome. Random hexamers were used to reverse transcribe the RNA input (about 0.5 to 1 ug). In TCRdb, the immunoSEQ multiplex PCR reads were re-called with MiXCR into one record per CDR3 protein. The sample consists of 65,000 to 80,000 distinct CDR3 sequences, about 91% of them appearing once. The sequenced sample was CD8+ T cells from PBMCs. Receptors originate from a human donor with multiple sclerosis.

CDR3 bases: TGTGCCAGCAGTTTAGGGGGACAGGGGGCCACTGAAGCTTTCTTT. Protein product: CASSLGGQGATEAFF. The chain carries TRBV28 and TRBJ1-1, with 12 bases identical to TRBD1. Germline V gene sequence: CDR1 MDHEN, CDR2 SYDVKM. The CDR3 is 15 residues long. Losses at the gene ends were 2 bases for V and 4 bases for J; bases not matched to a gene: 2.

The chain is built from TRBV5-7 and TRBJ2-5, with D perhaps matching TRBD1 (5 bases). TRBV5-7 is known as an ORF, though its function is uncertain. With 2 bases removed from V and 0 bases from J, the gap between germline ends came to 8 bases. The CDR3 spans 14 residues. Here the CDR3 DNA reads TGTGCCAGCAGCTTCGTCAGGGACCAAGAGACCCAGTACTTC. It translates to CASSFVRDQETQYF.

The chain employs TRBV29-1 and TRBJ2-2; D is perhaps TRBD1 (7 bases). The V end was cut by 5 bases, the J end by 0 bases, with 13 bases between. The CDR3 sequence is 15 residues long. Germline V gene sequence: CDR1 SQVTM, CDR2 ANQGSEA. CDR3 in amino acids: CSVRQGEANTGELFF. DNA for the CDR3: TGCAGCGTTCGGCAGGGGGAGGCGAACACCGGGGAGCTGTTTTTT.

The rearrangement joins TRBV28 to TRBJ2-3; D might be TRBD1 (5 bases). The CDR3 extends over 12 amino acids. V gave up 2 bases and J gave up 5 bases, with 5 bases separating them. Germline CDR1 MDHEN, CDR2 SYDVKM. The DNA of the CDR3 is TGTGCCAGCAGTTTACAGGGAGATACGCAGTATTTT. This gives the protein CASSLQGDTQYF.

This chain links TRBV11-2 with TRBJ2-7; 10 nucleotides align to TRBD1. Per the germline V gene, CDR1 is SGHAT and CDR2 is FQNNGV. The CDR3 length is 16 residues. Trimming took 4 bases from V and 2 from J; bases not matched to a gene: 8. CDR3: CASSSPGGTGAYEQYF. The CDR3 DNA reads as TGTGCCAGCAGCTCCCCAGGGGGGACAGGGGCCTACGAGCAGTACTTC. Based on the CDR3 plus reference TRBV11-2 and TRBJ2-7, the full variable domain is EAGVAQSPRYKIIEKRQSVAFWCNPISGHATLYWYQQILGQGPKLLIQFQNNGVVDDSQLPKDRFSAERLKGVDSTLKIQPAKLEDSAVYLCASSSPGGTGAYEQYFGPGTRLTVT.

V and J are TRBV2 and TRBJ2-3, with unresolved D. Germline CDR1 SNHLY, CDR2 FYNNEI. Between the trimmed V and J ends, which lost 7 bases and 3 bases, there was a span of 17 bases. The CDR3 is 15 amino acids. For the CDR3, the DNA is TGTGCCAGCACCTGGAGCCGAGTGGTAACAGATACGCAGTATTTT. Its translation: CASTWSRVVTDTQYF.

The chain joins TRBV12-3 or TRBV12-4 to TRBJ2-4, with TRBD1 matching 7 bases. Losses at the gene ends were 7 bases for V and 2 bases for J; bases not matched to a gene: 8. The CDR3 runs to 15 residues. CDR3: CASKPTGLTKNIQYF. The DNA of the CDR3 is TGTGCCAGCAAGCCGACAGGGTTGACCAAAAACATTCAGTACTTC.

This clonotype was detected a few times. The J gene is TRBJ2-7, the V gene TRBV28; D unresolved. V lost 4 bases, J lost 0 bases, and 10 bases lay in between. This CDR3 is built from 14 residues. Germline-derived CDR1 and CDR2 are MDHEN and SYDVKM. CDR3 bases: TGTGCCAGCAGTTATGGTCGATCCTCCTACGAGCAGTACTTC. Its protein product is CASSYGRSSYEQYF.

The CDR3 coding sequence is TGTGCCAGCAGCCAGTTCGGGACAGAGTCCTACGAGCAGTACTTC. This codes for CASSQFGTESYEQYF. The chain recombines TRBV5-8 with TRBJ2-7; TRBD1 agrees at 7 bases. The CDR3 is 15 residues long. In germline, CDR1 is SGHTS, CDR2 YDEGEE. Germline trimming cut 4 bases from V and 1 base from J; bases unmatched to any gene: 8. Looking up the rest from reference TRBV5-8 and TRBJ2-7 gives the full variable domain: EAGVTQSPTHLIKTRGQQATLRCSPISGHTSVYWYQQALGLGLQFLLWYDEGEERNRGNFPPRFSGRQFPNYSSELNVNALELEDSALYLCASSQFGTESYEQYFGPGTRLTVT.

V usage is TRBV19 and J usage is TRBJ2-1; 7 bases map to TRBD1. V dropped 2 bases and J dropped 6; count of bases not matched to a gene: 7. CDR1 is LNHDA, CDR2 SQIVND, per germline (reference sequence). The CDR3 contains 15 residues. CDR3 nucleotide sequence: TGTGCCAGTAGTATAATCGACGCAGGGGGCAATGAGCAGTTCTTC. Its translation: CASSIIDAGGNEQFF.

The genes are TRBV2 and TRBJ2-3; D possibly corresponds to TRBD2 (5 bases). Trimming shortened V by 6 bases and J by 8 bases, and 12 bases separated the two germline ends. Germline V gene sequence: CDR1 SNHLY, CDR2 FYNNEI. The CDR3 totals 12 residues. In nucleotides, the CDR3 is TGTGCCAGCAGGGACTTCTCCAGTACGCAGTATTTT. Encoded protein: CASRDFSSTQYF. The variable domain in full, completed from reference TRBV2 and TRBJ2-3, reads EPEVTQTPSHQVTQMGQEVILRCVPISNHLYFYWYRQILGQKVEFLVSFYNNEISEKSEIFDDQFSVERPDGSNFTLKIRSTKLEDSAMYFCASRDFSSTQYFGPGTRLTVL.

The chain couples TRBV4-1 to TRBJ1-1; D is unresolved. The CDR3 totals 13 residues. The V end was cut by 2 bases, the J end by 7 bases, with 11 bases between. Germline CDR1 and CDR2: MGHRA and YSYEKL. CDR3 nucleotide sequence: TGCGCCAGCAGCCAAACCTGGACGGATGAAGCTTTCTTT. Protein product: CASSQTWTDEAFF.

This chain connects TRBV4-1 to TRBJ1-1; D is unclear. CDR3 size: 14 residues. Trimming left V 2 bases short and J 4 bases short, with 11 bases between. The V gene's germline CDR1 is MGHRA and CDR2 YSYEKL. Here the CDR3 DNA reads TGCGCCAGCAGCCAACCGGGGTCGGGCACTGAAGCTTTCTTT. Amino acids: CASSQPGSGTEAFF.

The V call is TRBV20-1, the J call TRBJ2-7; D unclear. Germline V gene lookup returns CDR1 DFQATT and CDR2 SNEGSKA (reference sequence). The CDR3 loop spans 12 amino acids. V shed 5 bases and J shed 4 bases, with 12 bases lying between them. CDR3 amino acids: CSASGRSYEQYF. CDR3 nucleotide sequence: TGCAGTGCTTCGGGCCGGTCGTACGAGCAGTACTTC.

The chain links TRBV28 to TRBJ2-5; maybe TRBD1 (6 bases). Between the trimmed V and J ends, which lost 5 bases and 7 bases, there was a span of 14 bases. The V gene's germline CDR1 is MDHEN and CDR2 SYDVKM. This CDR3 region has 13 residues. The CDR3 here is CASSLRQDVTQYF. The CDR3 bases are TGTGCCAGCAGTCTCAGACAGGACGTGACCCAGTACTTC.

CDR3 in amino acids: CASSQDALTSSTYEQYF. CDR3 in DNA: TGCGCCAGCAGCCAAGATGCCCTGACTAGCAGTACCTACGAGCAGTACTTC. The chain couples TRBV4-1 to TRBJ2-7, with 7 bases lining up with TRBD2. V shed 0 bases and J 2 bases; nucleotides not matched to a gene: 10. The CDR3 extends over 17 amino acids. Germline V gene sequence: CDR1 MGHRA, CDR2 YSYEKL.

V is TRBV20-1 and J is TRBJ1-1; 8 bases are a match to TRBD1. The trim removed 6 bases at V and 3 bases at J, leaving 6 bases unmatched. CDR1 and CDR2 (germline): DFQATT, SNEGSKA (reference sequence). This CDR3 spans 13 amino acids. The CDR3 region is CSATDREDTEAFF. CDR3 DNA sequence: TGCAGTGCGACGGACAGGGAGGACACTGAAGCTTTCTTT.

The DNA for the CDR3 is TGTGCCAGCAGTTTTTGGGGCAGGGACTATGGCTACACCTTC. Protein: CASSFWGRDYGYTF. The chain links TRBV28 to TRBJ1-2; maybe TRBD1 (5 bases). The CDR3 totals 14 residues. V was pared by 3 bases and J by 3 bases, with 11 bases between. The germline CDR1 and CDR2 sequences are MDHEN and SYDVKM.

The J gene is TRBJ2-7, the V gene TRBV7-2; D is possibly TRBD1 or TRBD2 (5 bases each). Germline V lookup: CDR1 SGHTA, CDR2 FQGNSA. With 5 bases removed from V and 2 bases from J, the gap between germline ends came to 16 bases. This CDR3 contains 15 residues. CDR3 sequence (DNA): TGTGCCAGCAGCGCCACCGGGACGTCCCCCTACGAGCAGTACTTC. This encodes CASSATGTSPYEQYF.

The rearrangement links TRBV6-1 to TRBJ1-4; D remains ambiguous. The germline V gene has CDR1 MNHNS and CDR2 SASEGT. Trimming shortened V by 4 bases and J by 7 bases, and 10 bases separated the two germline ends. The CDR3 sequence is 13 residues long. The chain's CDR3 is CASSGEVGEKLFF. The CDR3 nucleotides read TGTGCCAGCAGTGGAGAGGTGGGTGAAAAACTGTTTTTT.

V usage is TRBV6-2 or TRBV6-3 and J usage is TRBJ2-7; a weak D match, TRBD2 (6 bases). Per germline, CDR1 MNHEY and CDR2 SVGEGT. The V gene lost 6 bases and the J gene lost 6 bases, with 18 bases spanning the gap. This CDR3 is built from 14 residues. The CDR3 DNA follows: TGTGCCAGCAGCTCGACTAACCTCGGGGGCGAGCAGTACTTC. Protein product: CASSSTNLGGEQYF.

V is TRBV15 and J is TRBJ2-2; 8 nucleotides line up with TRBD2. This CDR3 comprises 19 residues. V lost 7 bases and J lost 0; bases outside the gene matches: 16. Germline V gene lookup returns CDR1 LNHNV and CDR2 YYDKDF (reference sequence). CDR3: CATTPLSLLADSNTGELFF. DNA of the CDR3: TGTGCCACCACCCCTCTATCTTTACTAGCGGACTCGAACACCGGGGAGCTGTTTTTT.

The chain employs TRBV10-3 and TRBJ1-5, with D unresolved. Per germline, CDR1 ENHRY and CDR2 SYGVKD. V was clipped by 5 bases and J by 0 bases, with 8 bases between them. The CDR3 has 14 residues. The CDR3 nucleotides read TGTGCCATCAGTTCGGATGGTAGCAATCAGCCCCAGCATTTT. Translation: CAISSDGSNQPQHF.

The rearrangement joins TRBV6-6 to TRBJ2-2; tentatively, D is TRBD2 (6 bases). The V gene's germline CDR1 is MNHNY and CDR2 SVGAGI (reference sequence). CDR3 size: 16 residues. Trimming took off 0 bases at V and 3 bases at J, with 11 bases between the two ends. In nucleotides, the CDR3 is TGTGCCAGCAGTTACTCTCGGGAGACTCACACCGGGGAGCTGTTTTTT. It yields the protein CASSYSRETHTGELFF.

Only one count was recorded for this clonotype. The V gene is TRBV19, the J gene TRBJ2-1; TRBD1 agrees at 9 bases. V was pared by 9 bases and J by 5 bases, with 11 bases of the junction left unmatched. The V gene's germline CDR1 is LNHDA and CDR2 SQIVND (reference sequence). The CDR3 has 15 residues. The CDR3 loop is CASNLGQGRHNEQFF. CDR3 DNA: TGTGCCAGCAATCTTGGACAGGGGAGACACAATGAGCAGTTCTTC.

V is TRBV30 and J is TRBJ1-2, with D hard to call. Looked up from germline, CDR1 is GTSNPN and CDR2 is SVGIG (reference sequence). The CDR3 covers 13 residues. The CDR3 DNA follows: TGTTCTACTTCAGGTGGGAACCTCTATGGCTACACCTTC. Translated, it gives CSTSGGNLYGYTF.

The rearrangement joins TRBV2 to TRBJ1-2, with 9 bases matching TRBD1. CDR1 and CDR2 (germline): SNHLY, FYNNEI. V lost 7 bases, J lost 5 bases, and 8 bases stayed unmatched. The CDR3 consists of 14 residues. The CDR3 DNA reads TGTGCCAGCATAGGGACAGGGACTCTTTATGGCTACACCTTC. As protein: CASIGTGTLYGYTF.

J is TRBJ2-1 and V is TRBV24-1, with 9 bases that match TRBD2. The CDR3 covers 16 residues. From germline, CDR1 is KGHDR and CDR2 SFDVKD. The junction had 9 bases not matched to a gene; V was cut back by 5 bases and J by 5 bases. CDR3 residues: CATSVSGLALNNEQFF. The CDR3 nucleotides are TGTGCCACCAGTGTATCGGGACTAGCTCTTAACAATGAGCAGTTCTTC.

The count of this clonotype is one. CDR3 sequence reads: CSARDQEGGYGYTF. CDR3 in DNA: TGCAGTGCTAGAGACCAGGAGGGCGGCTATGGCTACACCTTC. The rearrangement joins TRBV20-1 to TRBJ1-2; no clear D. The CDR3 is 14 amino acids. The germline V gene encodes CDR1 DFQATT and CDR2 SNEGSKA (reference sequence). Between the trimmed V and J ends, which lost 0 bases and 4 bases, there was a span of 12 bases.

This chain joins TRBV20-1 and TRBJ1-2, with D unclear. Between the trimmed V and J ends, which lost 0 bases and 4 bases, there was a span of 9 bases. Per the germline V gene, CDR1 is DFQATT and CDR2 is SNEGSKA (reference sequence). The CDR3 extends over 13 amino acids. As DNA, the CDR3 is TGCAGTGCTAGAGATCCGAGCGTCTATGGCTACACCTTC. It is translated as CSARDPSVYGYTF.

CDR3 residues: CASSRLGTAYEQYF. The CDR3 DNA reads as TGCGCCAGCAGCCGCCTGGGGACAGCCTACGAGCAGTACTTC. The chain has TRBV4-1 and TRBJ2-7; 7 bases are a match to TRBD1. Germline values: CDR1 MGHRA, CDR2 YSYEKL. The CDR3 sequence is 14 residues long. Trimming removed 4 bases from V and 2 bases from J; junction bases left unmatched: 5.

The chain couples TRBV10-3 to TRBJ1-2, with D unresolved. The V end was cut by 5 bases, the J end by 4 bases, with 5 bases between. CDR1 is ENHRY and CDR2 is SYGVKD in the germline V gene. CDR3 length equals 11 residues. CDR3 region: CAISNSYGYTF. The DNA for the CDR3 is TGTGCCATCAGTAACAGCTATGGCTACACCTTC.